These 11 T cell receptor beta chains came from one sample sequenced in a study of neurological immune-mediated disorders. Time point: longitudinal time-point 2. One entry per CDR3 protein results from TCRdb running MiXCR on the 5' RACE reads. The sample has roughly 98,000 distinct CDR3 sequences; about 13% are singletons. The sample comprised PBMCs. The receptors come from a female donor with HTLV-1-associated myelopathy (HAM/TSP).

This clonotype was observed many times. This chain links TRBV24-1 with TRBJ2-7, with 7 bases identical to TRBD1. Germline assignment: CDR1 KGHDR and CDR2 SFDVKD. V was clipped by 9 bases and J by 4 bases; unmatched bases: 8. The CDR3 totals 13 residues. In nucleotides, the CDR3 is TGTGCCACCTCCCGAGGGGGCATGTACGAGCAGTACTTC. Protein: CATSRGGMYEQYF.

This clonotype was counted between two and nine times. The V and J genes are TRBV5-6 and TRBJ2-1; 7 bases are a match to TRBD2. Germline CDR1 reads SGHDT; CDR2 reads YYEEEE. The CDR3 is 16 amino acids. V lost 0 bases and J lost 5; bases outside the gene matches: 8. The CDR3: CASSLVGLAENNEQFF. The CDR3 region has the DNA TGTGCCAGCAGCTTGGTAGGGCTAGCGGAAAACAATGAGCAGTTCTTC.

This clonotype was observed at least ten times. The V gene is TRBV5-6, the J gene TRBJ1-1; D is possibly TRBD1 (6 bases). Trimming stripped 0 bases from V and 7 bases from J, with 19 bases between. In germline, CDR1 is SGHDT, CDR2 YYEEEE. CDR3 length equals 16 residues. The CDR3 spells CASSLVRTAFLYEAFF. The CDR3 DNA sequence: TGTGCCAGCAGCTTGGTAAGGACAGCCTTCCTCTATGAAGCTTTCTTT.

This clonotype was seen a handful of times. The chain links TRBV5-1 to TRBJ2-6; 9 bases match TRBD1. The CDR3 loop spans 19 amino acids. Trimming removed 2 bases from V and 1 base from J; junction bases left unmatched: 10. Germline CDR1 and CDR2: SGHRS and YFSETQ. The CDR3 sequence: CASSFLAGQGLSGANVLTF. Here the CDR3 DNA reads TGCGCCAGCAGCTTTCTTGCGGGACAGGGTTTATCTGGGGCCAACGTCCTGACTTTC.

CDR3: CSATAAVAGGRSSYNEQFF. The CDR3 nucleotides are TGCAGTGCGACCGCCGCGGTAGCGGGGGGCAGGAGCTCCTACAATGAGCAGTTCTTC. This chain links TRBV20-1 with TRBJ2-1; the match to TRBD2 covers 10 bases. Germline CDR1 reads DFQATT; CDR2 reads SNEGSKA (reference sequence). There are 19 residues in the CDR3. J was trimmed by 0 bases and V by 6 bases; bases with no gene match: 17.

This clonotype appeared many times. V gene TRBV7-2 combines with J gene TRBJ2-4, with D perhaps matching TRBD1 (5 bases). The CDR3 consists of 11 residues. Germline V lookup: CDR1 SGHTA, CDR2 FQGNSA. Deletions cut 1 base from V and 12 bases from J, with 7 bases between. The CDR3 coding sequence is TGTGCCAGCAGCTTAGGGACACGTCAGTACTTC. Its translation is CASSLGTRQYF.

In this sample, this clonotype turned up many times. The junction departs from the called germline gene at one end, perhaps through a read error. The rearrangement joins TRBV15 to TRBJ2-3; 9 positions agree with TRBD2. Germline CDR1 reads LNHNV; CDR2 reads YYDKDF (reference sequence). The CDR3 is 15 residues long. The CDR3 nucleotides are TGTGCTACCAGAGCTAGCGGGGCTAGCACAGATACGCAGTATTTT. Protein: CATRASGASTDTQYF.

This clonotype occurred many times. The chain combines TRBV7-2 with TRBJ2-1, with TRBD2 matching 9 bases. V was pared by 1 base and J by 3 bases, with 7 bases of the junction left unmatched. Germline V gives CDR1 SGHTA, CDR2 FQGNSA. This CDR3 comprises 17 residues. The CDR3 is CASSLGWRGGLYNEQFF. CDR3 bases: TGTGCCAGCAGCTTAGGGTGGCGGGGGGGCCTCTACAATGAGCAGTTCTTC.

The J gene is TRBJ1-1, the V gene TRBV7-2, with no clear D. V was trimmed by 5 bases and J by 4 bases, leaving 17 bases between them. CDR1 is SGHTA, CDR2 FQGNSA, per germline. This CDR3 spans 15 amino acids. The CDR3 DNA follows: TGTGCCAGCAGCCGACATATCCTACGGGGCACTGAAGCTTTCTTT. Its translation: CASSRHILRGTEAFF.

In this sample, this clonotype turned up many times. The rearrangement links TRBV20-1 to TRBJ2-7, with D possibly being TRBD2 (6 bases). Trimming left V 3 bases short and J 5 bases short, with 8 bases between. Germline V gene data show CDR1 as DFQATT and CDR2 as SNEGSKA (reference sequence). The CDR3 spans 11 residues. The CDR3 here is CSASRGNEQYF. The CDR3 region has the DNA TGCAGTGCTAGTCGCGGGAACGAGCAGTACTTC.

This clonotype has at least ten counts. Written as DNA, the CDR3 is TGCGCCAGCAGCTTGGGGGCAGGGGTGTACGAGCAGTACTTC. Its translation is CASSLGAGVYEQYF. The chain combines TRBV5-1 with TRBJ2-7; possibly TRBD1 for D (6 bases). Deletions cut 0 bases from V and 4 bases from J, with 11 bases between. Germline CDR1 and CDR2: SGHRS and YFSETQ. CDR3 length: 14 residues.